A selection of T cell receptor beta chains follows, all from one sample in a study of blood T cell repertoires in COVID-19. Measured with immunoSEQ multiplex PCR; TCRdb has only the in-frame clones, and not every one. The data show 150,000 or so clones, about nine tenths seen once. The specimen sequenced was PBMCs or T cells enriched from blood (not recorded which). The origin of the receptors is a middle-aged woman who had been exposed to COVID-19. Both conserved end residues are part of each CDR3. The D gene is left open where the match is weak. A row's size may be missing; if present it is once, few, many or a size class.

size	V	D	J	DNA	CDR3
.	TRBV11-2	.	TRBJ2-1	TGTGCCAGCAGCCACCGGGAGGGGGCCAATGAGCAGTTCTTC	CASSHREGANEQFF
few	TRBV7-3	TRBD1	TRBJ1-6	TGTGCCAGCAGCCGCGCCGGGACAGCCAATTCACCCCTCCACTTT	CASSRAGTANSPLHF
.	TRBV19	TRBD1	TRBJ1-2	TGTGCCAGTAGTGGGACAGGGAGGTACTATGGCTACACCTTC	CASSGTGRYYGYTF
.	TRBV29-1	TRBD2	TRBJ2-1	TGCAGCGTTGAGACTAGCGGGAGGGTGAGCTCCTACAATGAGCAGTTCTTC	CSVETSGRVSSYNEQFF
.	TRBV7-2	TRBD2	TRBJ2-3	TGTGCCAGAACGACTAGCGGGGGCACAGATACGCAGTATTTT	CARTTSGGTDTQYF
.	TRBV21-1	.	TRBJ2-5	TGTGCCAGCAGCAACCAGGGGCCGGGGCAAGAGACCCAGTACTTC	CASSNQGPGQETQYF
.	TRBV14	.	TRBJ1-6	TGTGCCAGCAGCCAAACTGTCAATTCACCCCTCCACTTT	CASSQTVNSPLHF
.	TRBV7-2	.	TRBJ1-1	TGTGCCAGCAGCTTAAGTGGGGCCACTGAAGCTTTCTTT	CASSLSGATEAFF
.	TRBV28	.	TRBJ2-2	TGTGCCAGCAGTTTTTCTGGGGAGCTGTTTTTT	CASSFSGELFF
.	TRBV28	.	TRBJ2-7	TGTGCCAGCCGGGAAACATTCTACGAGCAGTACTTC	CASRETFYEQYF
.	TRBV7-6	.	TRBJ1-1	TGTGCCAGCAGCTTCTCCCGGAACACTGAAGCTTTCTTT	CASSFSRNTEAFF